Below, 26 T cell receptor beta chains from the same sample are listed, as sequenced in a study of metastatic and nonmetastatic thyroid tumors. Through MiXCR, TCRdb re-clonotyped the PCR reads. The sample yields under 35,000 clones, 20% to 25% seen once. Not a single patient had been given any form of treatment at any point before undergoing thyroid surgery. The material sequenced was blood. All receptors come from a female donor with papillary thyroid cancer or a benign thyroid nodule (not recorded which). Some clones in this sample may be carry-over from other donors' samples.

Sample share makes this clone medium-sized. The V call is TRBV20-1, the J call TRBJ1-2, with D perhaps matching TRBD1 (5 bases). Germline-derived CDR1 and CDR2 are DFQATT and SNEGSKA (reference sequence). CDR3 length equals 15 residues. V was cut by 6 bases and J by 8 bases, with 25 bases left in between. Here the CDR3 reads CSATTTTGEFLGYTF. CDR3 DNA: TGCAGTGCCACCACCACGACGGGGGAATTCTTAGGCTACACCTTC.

Many counts were recorded for this clone. One junction end does not reproduce the germline sequence, and a read error may be involved. Here the CDR3 reads CANSLLPGNNEQFF. The CDR3 DNA follows: TGTGCCAACAGCTTGTTGCCGGGTAACAATGAGCAGTTCTTC. The rearrangement uses TRBV5-5 and TRBJ2-1, with unresolved D. CDR1 and CDR2 (germline): SGHKS, YYEKEE (reference sequence). CDR3 size: 14 residues.

In this sample, this clone turned up many times. The J gene is TRBJ2-5, the V gene TRBV12-3 or TRBV12-4; 7 positions match TRBD2. This CDR3 has 14 residues. V was pared by 1 base and J by 5 bases, with 4 bases of the junction left unmatched. As DNA, the CDR3 is TGTGCCAGCAGTTTAGAGGCGGGAGTGGAGACCCAGTACTTC. This encodes CASSLEAGVETQYF.

V is TRBV7-2 and J is TRBJ1-3, with 8 bases matching TRBD1. J gave up 1 base and V 1 base, and 0 bases lay outside the gene matches. The CDR3 totals 15 residues. Germline loops: CDR1 SGHTA, CDR2 FQGNSA. For the CDR3, the DNA is TGTGCCAGCAGCTTAGACAGGGGGTCTGGAAACACCATATATTTT. Translated, it gives CASSLDRGSGNTIYF.

This clone was found many times. This chain uses TRBV28 with TRBJ1-1; 7 bases align to TRBD1. The V segment lost 0 bases and the J segment 1 base; nucleotides outside the gene matches: 2. Germline CDR1 MDHEN, CDR2 SYDVKM. The CDR3 extends over 15 amino acids. CDR3 amino acids: CASSLWDRTNTEAFF. Written as DNA, the CDR3 is TGTGCCAGCAGTTTATGGGACAGGACGAACACTGAAGCTTTCTTT.

This clone was counted at least ten times. The chain carries TRBV5-8 and TRBJ2-7; 9 bases align to TRBD1. The CDR3 covers 16 residues. Trimming at V came to 0 bases and at J to 2 bases, leaving 6 bases not matched to a gene. CDR1 is SGHTS, CDR2 YDEGEE, per germline. The CDR3: CASSLALGQGAYEQYF. As DNA, the CDR3 is TGTGCCAGCAGCTTGGCCTTGGGACAGGGTGCCTACGAGCAGTACTTC.

This clone was seen many times. The chain has TRBV20-1 and TRBJ2-3; D is possibly TRBD1 or TRBD2 (5 bases each). The CDR3 totals 14 residues. V lost 5 bases and J 2 bases, leaving 14 bases between the germline ends. Germline V lookup: CDR1 DFQATT, CDR2 SNEGSKA (reference sequence). Here the CDR3 reads CSAPPGADTDTQYF. The CDR3 region has the DNA TGCAGTGCTCCCCCCGGGGCAGACACAGATACGCAGTATTTT.

This clone came up a few times. V usage is TRBV12-3 or TRBV12-4 and J usage is TRBJ2-7, with D perhaps matching TRBD1 (6 bases). V gave up 6 bases and J gave up 3 bases, with 9 bases separating them. The CDR3 contains 12 residues. CDR3 coding DNA: TGTGCCAGCAGCCCAGGGGTCTACGAGCAGTACTTC. Protein sequence: CASSPGVYEQYF.

The chain uses TRBV18 and TRBJ1-1; D is ambiguous. The CDR3 extends over 11 amino acids. The V gene lost 4 bases and the J gene lost 3 bases, with 3 bases spanning the gap. The germline gives CDR1 KGHSH, CDR2 LQKENI. Here the CDR3 DNA reads TGTGCCAGCTCACTGCACACTGAAGCTTTCTTT. Translated, it gives CASSLHTEAFF.

This clone was found many times. The chain is built from TRBV5-1 and TRBJ2-4; D is unclear. The CDR3 sequence is 13 residues long. V was shortened by 4 bases and J by 8 bases, with 13 bases between the two germline ends. Germline V gives CDR1 SGHRS, CDR2 YFSETQ. In nucleotides, the CDR3 is TGCGCCAGCAGCCGCATAACATACGACATTCAGTACTTC. This gives the protein CASSRITYDIQYF.

This clone has a count of ten or more. The genes are TRBV4-3 and TRBJ2-2, with TRBD1 matching 7 bases. The V gene end was trimmed by 2 bases and the J gene end by 2 bases; junction bases not matched to a gene: 8. CDR1 and CDR2 (germline): LGHNA, YSLEER. CDR3 length equals 17 residues. CDR3 nucleotides: TGCGCCAGCAGCCAAAACCCCGGGACAGATAACACCGGGGAGCTGTTTTTT. Amino acid sequence: CASSQNPGTDNTGELFF.

The rearrangement links TRBV19 to TRBJ2-7, with a weak D call TRBD2 (6 bases). Germline V CDR1 and CDR2: LNHDA, SQIVND (reference sequence). Trimming left V 3 bases short and J 2 bases short, with 11 bases between. The length of the CDR3 is 14 residues. The CDR3 nucleotides are TGTGCCAGTAGTATGGGCGAGCGGGCCTACGAGCAGTACTTC. Protein product: CASSMGERAYEQYF. The variable domain in full, with the rest retrieved from reference TRBV19 and TRBJ2-7, is DGGITQSPKYLFRKEGQNVTLSCEQNLNHDAMYWYRQDPGQGLRLIYYSQIVNDFQKGDIAEGYSVSREKKESFPLTVTSAQKNPTAFYLCASSMGERAYEQYFGPGTRLTVT.

This clone has more than one count but fewer than ten. The chain links TRBV20-1 to TRBJ2-1; 9 bases match TRBD2. Germline-derived CDR1 and CDR2 are DFQATT and SNEGSKA (reference sequence). The CDR3 runs to 14 residues. The ends lost 0 bases at V and 10 bases at J; junction bases unmatched: 7. The CDR3 sequence is CSARDLGTSKEQFF. The CDR3 DNA follows: TGCAGTGCTAGAGATCTAGGGACTAGCAAAGAGCAGTTCTTC.

This clone was picked up many times. The chain has TRBV29-1 and TRBJ1-3; a possible D gene is TRBD1 (6 bases). The CDR3 has 13 residues. Between the trimmed V and J ends, which lost 7 bases and 2 bases, there was a span of 12 bases. CDR1 is SQVTM and CDR2 is ANQGSEA in the germline V gene. CDR3 in DNA: TGCAGCGCCCCGGGACAACCTGGAAACACCATATATTTT. Its translation: CSAPGQPGNTIYF.

This clone was seen at least ten times. It may be a read error: a sequence one base away is much more abundant. J is TRBJ1-1 and V is TRBV19; D gene unclear. Deletions cut 5 bases from V and 6 bases from J, with 7 bases between. This CDR3 region has 11 residues. Germline assignment: CDR1 LNHDA and CDR2 SQIVND (reference sequence). The DNA of the CDR3 is TGTGCCAGTAGTGTGCACGCTGAAGCTTTCTTT. This sequence encodes CASSVHAEAFF. Full variable domain (outside the CDR3, taken from reference TRBV19 and TRBJ1-1): DGGITQSPKYLFRKEGQNVTLSCEQNLNHDAMYWYRQDPGQGLRLIYYSQIVNDFQKGDIAEGYSVSREKKESFPLTVTSAQKNPTAFYLCASSVHAEAFFGQGTRLTVV.

This clone came up many times. The gene calls are TRBV28 and TRBJ2-1; 8 nucleotides align to TRBD1. Germline CDR1 and CDR2: MDHEN and SYDVKM. Trimming cost V 7 bases and J 3 bases; bases outside gene matches: 8. This CDR3 region has 15 residues. The CDR3 spells CASTWGQVNYNEQFF. CDR3 nucleotide sequence: TGTGCCAGCACCTGGGGACAGGTTAACTACAATGAGCAGTTCTTC.

This chain joins TRBV2 and TRBJ2-1, with 11 bases fitting TRBD1. Germline loops: CDR1 SNHLY, CDR2 FYNNEI. The J segment lost 8 bases and the V segment lost 6 bases, leaving 9 bases of the junction unmatched. The CDR3 has 15 amino acids. For the CDR3, the DNA is TGTGCCAGCAGGCGCCGGGACAGGGGGGCCGATGAGCAGTTCTTC. As protein: CASRRRDRGADEQFF.

This clone was recorded many times. The V and J genes are TRBV7-6 and TRBJ2-1; 14 bases agree with TRBD2. With V trimmed by 5 bases and J by 3 bases, 3 bases remained unmatched. Germline V gene sequence: CDR1 SGHVS, CDR2 FNYEAQ. The CDR3 is 16 residues long. CDR3 region: CASSRTSGRLYNEQFF. The CDR3 DNA sequence: TGTGCCAGCAGCAGGACTAGCGGGAGGCTCTACAATGAGCAGTTCTTC.

By sample fraction, this clone is medium-sized. V is TRBV12-3 or TRBV12-4 and J is TRBJ2-7; the D gene could be TRBD1 or TRBD2 (5 bases each). Trimming stripped 6 bases from V and 7 bases from J, with 10 bases between. The CDR3 totals 11 residues. The CDR3 loop reads CASSFWGEQYF. CDR3 in DNA: TGTGCCAGCAGCTTTTGGGGGGAGCAGTACTTC.

The CDR3 is CSPYRLAGGRVHYEQYF. The CDR3 DNA sequence: TGCAGTCCCTATCGACTAGCGGGAGGGAGAGTTCACTACGAGCAGTACTTC. The chain joins TRBV20-1 to TRBJ2-7; 14 bases map to TRBD2. The CDR3 totals 17 residues. Trimming cost V 8 bases and J 3 bases; bases outside gene matches: 15. Germline CDR1 DFQATT, CDR2 SNEGSKA (reference sequence).

CDR3 DNA: TGTGCCAGCAGTTATGACCGACAAGAGACCCAGTACTTC. Protein sequence: CASSYDRQETQYF. The chain joins TRBV6-5 to TRBJ2-5; D not certain. Germline CDR1 MNHEY, CDR2 SVGAGI. The CDR3 consists of 13 residues. The V end was cut by 3 bases, the J end by 2 bases, with 7 bases between.

This clone appeared many times. The chain has TRBV28 and TRBJ1-1; no clear D gene. Germline CDR1 is MDHEN and CDR2 is SYDVKM. This CDR3 is 15 amino acids long. V lost 6 bases and J 4 bases, leaving 18 bases between the germline ends. The CDR3 nucleotides are TGTGCCAGCAGGGATTCTCTAGGCGGGGTCACTGAAGCTTTCTTT. Translating it yields CASRDSLGGVTEAFF.

With regard to this clone: This clone may be a read error of a much larger clone one base away. The V and J genes are TRBV7-9 and TRBJ2-5, with TRBD1 as a possible D gene (6 bases). CDR3 length equals 15 residues. Per germline, CDR1 SEHNR and CDR2 FQNEAQ (reference sequence). Between the trimmed V and J ends, which lost 5 bases and 5 bases, there was a span of 18 bases. The CDR3 DNA reads as TGTGCCAGCAGCCGCTCTGGACAGCCGGTGGAGACCCAGTACTTC. Translation gives CASSRSGQPVETQYF.

The chain couples TRBV11-1 to TRBJ2-1, with D tentatively TRBD1 (6 bases). Germline CDR1 and CDR2: SGHAT and FQDESV (reference sequence). CDR3 length: 15 amino acids. V lost 11 bases to trimming and J lost 8 bases, with 25 bases between them. This CDR3 is CARRFGQTLGDEQFF. The CDR3 nucleotides are TGTGCCCGCCGCTTTGGACAGACCCTTGGCGATGAGCAGTTCTTC.

This clone was seen at least ten times. Compared with germline, one end of the junction differs, possibly owing to a read error. V usage is TRBV29-1 and J usage is TRBJ2-2; a weak D match, TRBD2 (5 bases). The CDR3 runs 10 residues. Germline V CDR1 and CDR2: SQVTM, ANQGSEA. The CDR3, as DNA: TGCAGCGTTAGGATCGGGGAGCTGCTTTTT. Amino acid sequence: CSVRIGELLF.

Within the sample, this clone is medium-sized. The rearrangement joins TRBV5-1 to TRBJ2-1; either TRBD1 or TRBD2 may supply D (5 bases each). V lost 2 bases, J lost 9 bases, and 12 bases lay in between. The CDR3 has 13 residues. CDR1 and CDR2 (germline): SGHRS, YFSETQ. The CDR3 protein is CASSFGGEAEQFF. The CDR3 bases are TGCGCCAGCAGCTTTGGGGGAGAGGCTGAGCAGTTCTTC.